The 8 T cell receptor beta chains reported below all come from one sample, sequenced in a study of shared clonotypes between healthy human individuals. This table comes from immunoSEQ multiplex PCR, and its TCRdb copy is limited to in-frame clones, with some not included. The sample consists of about 1.5 million clones, nearly 99% of them appearing once. Specimen: naive CD4+ T cells sorted from blood. As for subset: CD45RA+ positively selected. These receptors came from a man aged 30 to 39 in good health.

Regarding this clone: One end of the junction is discordant with germline, which a read error may explain. The chain uses TRBV6-5 and TRBJ1-2; the match to TRBD1 covers 8 bases. The germline V gene encodes CDR1 MNHEY and CDR2 SVGAGI. CDR3 length: 15 residues. CDR3 protein: CASSYLGGTGLPGSF. DNA for the CDR3: TGTGCCAGCAGTTACCTCGGGGGGACAGGCCTCCCGGGAAGCTTC.

The genes are TRBV7-9 and TRBJ2-1; D remains ambiguous. V gave up 6 bases and J gave up 6 bases, with 15 bases separating them. Germline CDR1 SEHNR, CDR2 FQNEAQ (reference sequence). This CDR3 is built from 14 residues. The CDR3 spells CASSRVSPGNEQFF. As DNA, the CDR3 is TGTGCCAGCAGTCGGGTATCCCCAGGCAATGAGCAGTTCTTC.

The chain combines TRBV6-4 with TRBJ1-1, with 8 bases identical to TRBD1. After removal of 6 bases from V and 8 bases from J, the junction contained 5 bases not matched to a gene. CDR1 and CDR2 from the germline V gene are MRHNA and SNTAGT. The CDR3 is 12 amino acids. DNA of the CDR3: TGTGCCAGCAGCGTGACAGGGGAAGAAGCTTTCTTT. Translating it yields CASSVTGEEAFF.

This rearrangement joins TRBV29-1 to TRBJ2-1; 11 bases are a match to TRBD2. CDR3 size: 14 residues. Germline CDR1 is SQVTM and CDR2 is ANQGSEA. Trimming cost V 5 bases and J 8 bases; bases outside gene matches: 8. CDR3 in DNA: TGCAGCGTTTACACTAGCGGGAGTGGCTATGAGCAGTTCTTC. Amino acid sequence: CSVYTSGSGYEQFF.

The V gene is TRBV5-4, the J gene TRBJ2-2; D is unresolved. Germline V gene data show CDR1 as SGHNT and CDR2 as YYREEE (reference sequence). CDR3 length: 13 amino acids. V shed 0 bases and J shed 7 bases, with 7 bases lying between them. The CDR3 DNA reads as TGTGCCAGCAGCTTGGTTGGGAACGGGGAGCTGTTTTTT. As protein: CASSLVGNGELFF. Full variable domain (outside the CDR3, taken from reference TRBV5-4 and TRBJ2-2): ETGVTQSPTHLIKTRGQQVTLRCSSQSGHNTVSWYQQALGQGPQFIFQYYREEENGRGNFPPRFSGLQFPNYSSELNVNALELDDSALYLCASSLVGNGELFFGEGSRLTVL.

The chain has TRBV7-6 and TRBJ2-4, with no clear D. Trimming removed 1 base at V and 1 base at J, with 8 bases between. This CDR3 region has 15 residues. CDR1 is SGHVS and CDR2 is FNYEAQ in the germline V gene. CDR3 amino acids: CASSLEWCAKNIQYF. DNA for the CDR3: TGTGCCAGCAGCTTAGAGTGGTGCGCCAAAAACATTCAGTACTTC.

This clone appeared a single time. Other DNA sequences from this sample encode an identical CDR3 as well. This sequence joins TRBV19 and TRBJ2-3; D not resolved. V shed 3 bases and J shed 1 base, with 5 bases lying between them. The CDR3 totals 13 residues. In germline, CDR1 is LNHDA, CDR2 SQIVND (reference sequence). The CDR3 nucleotides are TGTGCCAGTAGTATCGCTGGCACAGATACGCAGTATTTT. This translates into CASSIAGTDTQYF. Using reference TRBV19 and TRBJ2-3 for the parts outside the CDR3, the full variable domain is DGGITQSPKYLFRKEGQNVTLSCEQNLNHDAMYWYRQDPGQGLRLIYYSQIVNDFQKGDIAEGYSVSREKKESFPLTVTSAQKNPTAFYLCASSIAGTDTQYFGPGTRLTVL.

The rearrangement joins TRBV7-9 to TRBJ2-3, with a tentative D call TRBD1 (6 bases). The germline V gene encodes CDR1 SEHNR and CDR2 FQNEAQ (reference sequence). The CDR3 consists of 13 residues. V shed 4 bases and J shed 6 bases, with 11 bases lying between them. DNA for the CDR3: TGTGCCAGCAGCTGGGGACATTCGGATACGCAGTATTTT. Amino acid sequence: CASSWGHSDTQYF.